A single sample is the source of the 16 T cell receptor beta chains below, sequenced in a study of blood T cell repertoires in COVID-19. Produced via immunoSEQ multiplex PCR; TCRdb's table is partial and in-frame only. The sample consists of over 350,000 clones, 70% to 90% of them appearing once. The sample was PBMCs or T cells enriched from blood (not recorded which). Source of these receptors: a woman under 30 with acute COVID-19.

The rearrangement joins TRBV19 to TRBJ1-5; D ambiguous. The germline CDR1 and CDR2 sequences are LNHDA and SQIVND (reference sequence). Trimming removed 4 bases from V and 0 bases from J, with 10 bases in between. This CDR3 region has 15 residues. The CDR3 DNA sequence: TGTGCCAGTAGTAATCTCGCCGGTAGCAATCAGCCCCAGCATTTT. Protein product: CASSNLAGSNQPQHF. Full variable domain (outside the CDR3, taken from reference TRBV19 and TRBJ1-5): DGGITQSPKYLFRKEGQNVTLSCEQNLNHDAMYWYRQDPGQGLRLIYYSQIVNDFQKGDIAEGYSVSREKKESFPLTVTSAQKNPTAFYLCASSNLAGSNQPQHFGDGTRLSIL.

As DNA, the CDR3 is TGTGCCAGCAGTTACGGCCCAGGAGGGTTTGGCTACACCTTC. Encoded protein: CASSYGPGGFGYTF. The chain has TRBV6-5 and TRBJ1-2, with D hard to call. This CDR3 contains 14 residues. The germline V gene encodes CDR1 MNHEY and CDR2 SVGAGI. Trimming stripped 2 bases from V and 7 bases from J, with 14 bases between.

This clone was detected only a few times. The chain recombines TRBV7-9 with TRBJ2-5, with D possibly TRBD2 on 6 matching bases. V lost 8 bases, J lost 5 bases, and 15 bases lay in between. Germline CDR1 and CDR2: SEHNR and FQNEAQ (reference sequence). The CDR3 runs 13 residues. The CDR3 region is CASARGSMETQYF. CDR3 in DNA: TGTGCCAGCGCTCGGGGGTCGATGGAGACCCAGTACTTC.

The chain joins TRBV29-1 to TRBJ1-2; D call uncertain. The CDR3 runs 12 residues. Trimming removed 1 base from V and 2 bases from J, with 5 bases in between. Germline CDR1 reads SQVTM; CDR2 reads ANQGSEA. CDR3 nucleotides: TGCAGCGTTGAAGGGCGGAACTATGGCTACACCTTC. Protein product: CSVEGRNYGYTF.

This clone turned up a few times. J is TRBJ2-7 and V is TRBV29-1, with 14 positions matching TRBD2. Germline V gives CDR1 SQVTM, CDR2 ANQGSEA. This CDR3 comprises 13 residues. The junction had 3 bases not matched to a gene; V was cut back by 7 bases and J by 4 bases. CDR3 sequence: CSGGTSGGYEQYF. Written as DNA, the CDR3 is TGCAGCGGCGGGACTAGCGGGGGTTACGAGCAGTACTTC.

The CDR3: CASSSWTGKETQYF. CDR3 DNA: TGTGCCAGCAGCTCCTGGACAGGGAAAGAGACCCAGTACTTC. V is TRBV2 and J is TRBJ2-5, with 8 bases lining up with TRBD1. The CDR3 sequence is 14 residues long. From germline, CDR1 is SNHLY and CDR2 FYNNEI. Trimming took 6 bases from V and 3 from J; bases not matched to a gene: 6.

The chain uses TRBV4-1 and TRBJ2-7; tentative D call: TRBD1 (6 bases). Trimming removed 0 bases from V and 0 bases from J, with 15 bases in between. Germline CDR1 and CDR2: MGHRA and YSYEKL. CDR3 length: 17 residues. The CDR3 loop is CASSQDAWTANSYEQYF. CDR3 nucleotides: TGCGCCAGCAGCCAAGATGCGTGGACAGCAAACTCCTACGAGCAGTACTTC.

CDR3 bases: TGTGCCACCAGCCAGGAGACAGGGAGTGAGACAGATACGCAGTATTTT. Amino acids: CATSQETGSETDTQYF. V gene TRBV15 combines with J gene TRBJ2-3; 7 bases are a match to TRBD1. The germline V gene encodes CDR1 LNHNV and CDR2 YYDKDF (reference sequence). This CDR3 region has 16 residues. V lost 5 bases to trimming and J lost 3 bases; unmatched junction nucleotides: 11. Combining the CDR3 with reference TRBV15 and TRBJ2-3 gives the whole variable domain DAMVIQNPRYQVTQFGKPVTLSCSQTLNHNVMYWYQQKSSQAPKLLFHYYDKDFNNEADTPDNFQSRRPNTSFCFLDIRSPGLGDTAMYLCATSQETGSETDTQYFGPGTRLTVL.

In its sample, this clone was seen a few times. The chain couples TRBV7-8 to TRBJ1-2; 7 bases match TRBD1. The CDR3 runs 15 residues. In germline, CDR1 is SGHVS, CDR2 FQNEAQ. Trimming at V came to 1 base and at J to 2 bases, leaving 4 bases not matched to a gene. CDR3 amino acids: CASSLGFRGNYGYTF. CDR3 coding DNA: TGTGCCAGCAGCTTAGGGTTCAGGGGGAACTATGGCTACACCTTC. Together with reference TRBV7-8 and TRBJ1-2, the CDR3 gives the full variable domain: GAGVSQSPRYKVAKRGQDVALRCDPISGHVSLFWYQQALGQGPEFLTYFQNEAQLDKSGLPSDRFFAERPEGSVSTLKIQRTQQEDSAVYLCASSLGFRGNYGYTFGSGTRLTVV.

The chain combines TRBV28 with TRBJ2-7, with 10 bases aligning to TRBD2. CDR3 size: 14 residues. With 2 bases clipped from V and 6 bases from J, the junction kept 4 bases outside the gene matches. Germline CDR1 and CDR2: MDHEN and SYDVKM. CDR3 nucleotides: TGTGCCAGCAGTTTACTAGCGGGAGCCGCCGAGCAGTACTTC. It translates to CASSLLAGAAEQYF.

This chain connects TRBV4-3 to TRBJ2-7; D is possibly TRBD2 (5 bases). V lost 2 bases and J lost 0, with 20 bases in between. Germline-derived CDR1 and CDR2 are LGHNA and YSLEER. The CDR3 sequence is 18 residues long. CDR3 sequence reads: CASSQNRNGLGSSYEQYF. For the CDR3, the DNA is TGCGCCAGCAGCCAAAATAGAAATGGCCTAGGGAGCTCCTACGAGCAGTACTTC.

CDR3 sequence reads: CASSFRGQLRYEQYF. The CDR3, as DNA: TGTGCCAGCAGCTTCAGGGGACAGCTTCGTTACGAGCAGTACTTC. J is TRBJ2-7 and V is TRBV7-2; 7 bases align to TRBD1. Germline V gene lookup returns CDR1 SGHTA and CDR2 FQGNSA. The J segment lost 4 bases and the V segment lost 3 bases, leaving 9 bases of the junction unmatched. The CDR3 sequence is 15 residues long.

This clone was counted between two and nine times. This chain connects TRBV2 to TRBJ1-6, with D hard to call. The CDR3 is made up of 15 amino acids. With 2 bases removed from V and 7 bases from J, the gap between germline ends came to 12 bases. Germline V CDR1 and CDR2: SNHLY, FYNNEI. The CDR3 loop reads CASSEQAPNNSPLHF. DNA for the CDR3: TGTGCCAGCAGTGAACAGGCACCAAACAATTCACCCCTCCACTTT.

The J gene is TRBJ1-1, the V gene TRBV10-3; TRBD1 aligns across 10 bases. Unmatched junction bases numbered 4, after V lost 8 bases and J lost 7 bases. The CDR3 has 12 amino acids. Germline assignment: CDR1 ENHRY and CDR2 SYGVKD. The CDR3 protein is CAIYDRGREAFF. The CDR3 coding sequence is TGTGCCATCTATGACAGGGGGCGTGAAGCTTTCTTT.

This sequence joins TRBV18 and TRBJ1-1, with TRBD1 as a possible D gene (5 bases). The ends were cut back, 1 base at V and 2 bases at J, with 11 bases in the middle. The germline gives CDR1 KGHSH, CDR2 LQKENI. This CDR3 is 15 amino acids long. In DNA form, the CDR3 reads TGTGCCAGCTCACCACTTTGGGACTACAACACTGAAGCTTTCTTT. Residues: CASSPLWDYNTEAFF.

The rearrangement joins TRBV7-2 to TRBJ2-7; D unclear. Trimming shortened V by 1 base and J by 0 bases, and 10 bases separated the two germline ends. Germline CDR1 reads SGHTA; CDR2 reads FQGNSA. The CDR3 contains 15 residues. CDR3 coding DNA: TGTGCCAGCAGCTTAGGCCAGATTGGCTCCTACGAGCAGTACTTC. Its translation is CASSLGQIGSYEQYF.